This paragraph covers one TCR beta chain sequence. Profiled with immunoSEQ multiplex PCR; TCRdb holds only in-frame clones, not every one. The table lists 500,000 to 750,000 clones, around 89% of them singletons. This entry belongs to a study of shared T cell receptors in the human thymus. Germline CDR1 is LNHDA and CDR2 is SQIVND (reference sequence). The V gene lost 1 base and the J gene lost 6 bases, with 13 bases spanning the gap. This CDR3 region has 15 residues. These same data were also listed under a study on human thymus T cells. From that report: The donors were infants in Finland with congenital heart defects, otherwise immunologically healthy. Corrective cardiac operations yielded the resected thymus tissue. Thymic and blood repertoires appeared to display a bias in their usage of V and J genes.

The sample taken for sequencing was thymocytes. The clonotype comes from a boy younger than two with a congenital heart defect. The V call is TRBV19, the J call TRBJ1-5; weak D call: TRBD1 (6 bases). DNA of the CDR3: TGTGCCAGTAGTATAGGGTTCAGGGGCCTTCAGCCCCAGCATTTT. Protein: CASSIGFRGLQPQHF.